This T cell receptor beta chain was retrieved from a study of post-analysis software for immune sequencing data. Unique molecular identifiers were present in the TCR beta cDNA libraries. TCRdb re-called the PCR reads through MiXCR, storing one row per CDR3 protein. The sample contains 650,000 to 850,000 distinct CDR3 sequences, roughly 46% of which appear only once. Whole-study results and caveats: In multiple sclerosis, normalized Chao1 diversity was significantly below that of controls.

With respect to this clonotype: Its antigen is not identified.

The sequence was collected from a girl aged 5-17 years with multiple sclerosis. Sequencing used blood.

The CDR3, as DNA: TGTGCCAGCAGCCAAGTTTTCCTGGGACCTAGCTGGGATTCACCCCTCCACTTT. Protein product: CASSQVFLGPSWDSPLHF. This sequence joins TRBV4-2 and TRBJ1-6; a possible D gene is TRBD1 (5 bases). The CDR3 length is 18 residues. Trimming pared 1 base from V and 8 bases from J, leaving 21 bases between. CDR1 and CDR2 from the germline V gene are LGHNA and YNFKEQ.